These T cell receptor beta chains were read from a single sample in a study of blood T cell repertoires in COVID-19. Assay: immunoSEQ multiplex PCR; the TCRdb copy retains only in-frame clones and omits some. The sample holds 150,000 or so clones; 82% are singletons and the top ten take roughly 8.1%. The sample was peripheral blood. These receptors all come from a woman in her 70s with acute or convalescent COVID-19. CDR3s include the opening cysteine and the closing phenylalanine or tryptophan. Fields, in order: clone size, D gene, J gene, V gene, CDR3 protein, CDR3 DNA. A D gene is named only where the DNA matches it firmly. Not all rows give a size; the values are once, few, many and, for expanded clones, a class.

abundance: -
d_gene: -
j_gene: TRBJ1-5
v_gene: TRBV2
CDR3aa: CASSIGPGGGRRGPQHF
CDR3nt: TGTGCCAGCAGTATAGGTCCTGGCGGGGGCCGAAGAGGGCCCCAGCATTTT

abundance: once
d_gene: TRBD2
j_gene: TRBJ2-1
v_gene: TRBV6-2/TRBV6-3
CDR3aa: CASSYLAGGHWNEQFF
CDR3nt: TGTGCCAGCAGTTATTTAGCGGGGGGGCATTGGAATGAGCAGTTCTTC

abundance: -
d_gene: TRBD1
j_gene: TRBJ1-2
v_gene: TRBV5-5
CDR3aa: CASSFRGGDDYTF
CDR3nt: TGTGCCAGCAGCTTTAGAGGGGGCGATGACTACACCTTC

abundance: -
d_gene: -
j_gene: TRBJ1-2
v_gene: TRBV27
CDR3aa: CASSLGRQWMDGYTF
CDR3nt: TGTGCCAGCAGTTTGGGCCGACAGTGGATGGATGGCTACACCTTC

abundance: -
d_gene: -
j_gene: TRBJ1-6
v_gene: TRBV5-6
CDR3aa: CASSFVFGQGTSPLHF
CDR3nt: TGTGCCAGCAGCTTTGTTTTCGGCCAGGGGACTTCACCCCTCCACTTT

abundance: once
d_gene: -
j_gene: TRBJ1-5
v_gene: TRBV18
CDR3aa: CASSPSGGNQPQHF
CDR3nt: TGTGCCAGCTCACCAAGCGGTGGCAATCAGCCCCAGCATTTT

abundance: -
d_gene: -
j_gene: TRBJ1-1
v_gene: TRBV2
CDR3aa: CASRLISNKNTEAFF
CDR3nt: TGTGCCAGCAGACTAATCTCAAACAAGAACACTGAAGCTTTCTTT

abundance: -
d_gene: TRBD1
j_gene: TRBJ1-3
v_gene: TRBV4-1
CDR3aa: CASSQATGGENTIYF
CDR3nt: TGCGCCAGCAGCCAAGCAACAGGGGGGGAAAACACCATATATTTT

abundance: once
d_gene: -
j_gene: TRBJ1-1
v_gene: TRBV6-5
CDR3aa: CASSLPGTVEAFF
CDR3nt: TGTGCCAGCAGCCTCCCGGGAACGGTTGAAGCTTTCTTT

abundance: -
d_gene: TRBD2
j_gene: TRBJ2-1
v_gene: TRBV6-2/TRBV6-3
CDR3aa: CASSYGQRGGNEQFF
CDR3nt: TGTGCCAGCAGTTACGGACAGCGGGGGGGTAATGAGCAGTTCTTC

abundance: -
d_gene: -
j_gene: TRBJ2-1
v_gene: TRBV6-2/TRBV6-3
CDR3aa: CASSYSTIQQFF
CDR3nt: TGTGCCAGCAGTTACTCGACAATCCAGCAGTTCTTC